This T cell receptor beta chain was observed in a study of CD8+ T cells in alopecia areata. Study context: Severity in treated patients was scored by percentage of scalp area affected. Broader study findings: Scalp clonality and expanded CD8+ clones among the top 100 fell significantly with tofacitinib.

RNA, once extracted, was reverse transcribed into cDNA for use as the sequencing template. Data came from immunoSEQ multiplex PCR; TCRdb stores just in-frame clones and leaves some out. The sample lists 150,000 to 250,000 clones; roughly 50% were seen once. J gave up 3 bases and V 6 bases, and 8 bases lay outside the gene matches. The CDR3 covers 14 residues. Germline loops: CDR1 MGHDK, CDR2 SYGVNS. A remark on this clone: No antigen is known for it.

This sample's treatment: oral pan-JAK inhibitor, 5-10 mg twice daily. Sample: CD4+ T cells sorted from blood, taken at week 24, from a patient treated with tofacitinib. The sequence came from a human donor with alopecia areata. The chain carries TRBV25-1 and TRBJ2-7, with 7 bases aligning to TRBD1. The chain's CDR3 is CASRPGTGVYEQYF. CDR3 coding DNA: TGTGCCAGCAGGCCGGGAACAGGGGTCTACGAGCAGTACTTC.